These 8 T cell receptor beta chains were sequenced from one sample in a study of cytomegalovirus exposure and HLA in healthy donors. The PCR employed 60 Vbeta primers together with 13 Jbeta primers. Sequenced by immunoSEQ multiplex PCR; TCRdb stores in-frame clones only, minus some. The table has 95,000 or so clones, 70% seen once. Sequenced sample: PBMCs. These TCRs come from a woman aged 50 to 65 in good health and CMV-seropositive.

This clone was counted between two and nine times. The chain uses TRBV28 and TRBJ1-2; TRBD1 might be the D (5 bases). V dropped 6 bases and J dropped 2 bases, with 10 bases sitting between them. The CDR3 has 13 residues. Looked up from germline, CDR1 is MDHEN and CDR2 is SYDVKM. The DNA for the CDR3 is TGTGCCAGCAGGCCGACAGTAAACTATGGCTACACCTTC. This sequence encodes CASRPTVNYGYTF.

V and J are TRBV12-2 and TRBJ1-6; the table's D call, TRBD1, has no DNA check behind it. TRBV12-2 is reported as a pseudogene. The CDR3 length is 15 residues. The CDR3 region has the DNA TGTGCAAGTCGCCTGGGACAGTACCAATGGTCACCCCTCCACTTT. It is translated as CASRLGQYQWSPLHF.

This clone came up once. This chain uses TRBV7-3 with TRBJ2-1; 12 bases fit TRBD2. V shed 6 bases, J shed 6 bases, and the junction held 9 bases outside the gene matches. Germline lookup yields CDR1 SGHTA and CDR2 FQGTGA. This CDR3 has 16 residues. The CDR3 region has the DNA TGTGCCAGCAGTTACCTAGCGGGAGGGCCTCTCAATGAGCAGTTCTTC. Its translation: CASSYLAGGPLNEQFF.

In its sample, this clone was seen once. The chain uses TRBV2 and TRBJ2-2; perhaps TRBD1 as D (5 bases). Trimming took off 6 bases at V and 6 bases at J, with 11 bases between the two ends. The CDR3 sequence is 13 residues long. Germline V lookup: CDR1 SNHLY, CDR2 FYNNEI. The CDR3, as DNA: TGTGCCAGCAGCCCCGTAGGGGCCGGGGAGCTGTTTTTT. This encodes CASSPVGAGELFF.

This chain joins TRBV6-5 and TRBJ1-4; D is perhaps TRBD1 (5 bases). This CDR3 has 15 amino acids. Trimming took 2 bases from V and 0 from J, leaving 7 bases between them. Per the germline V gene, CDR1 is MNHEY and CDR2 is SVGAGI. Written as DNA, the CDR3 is TGTGCCAGCAGTTACACAGGAGCAACTAATGAAAAACTGTTTTTT. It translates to CASSYTGATNEKLFF.

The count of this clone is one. The chain's CDR3 is CASSLRRGTEAFF. The DNA of the CDR3 is TGTGCCAGCAGCTTAAGAAGGGGCACTGAAGCTTTCTTT. The genes are TRBV11-2 and TRBJ1-1, with D possibly TRBD1 on 5 matching bases. There are 13 residues in the CDR3. CDR1 is SGHAT and CDR2 is FQNNGV in the germline V gene. Trimming removed 2 bases at V and 4 bases at J, with 8 bases between.

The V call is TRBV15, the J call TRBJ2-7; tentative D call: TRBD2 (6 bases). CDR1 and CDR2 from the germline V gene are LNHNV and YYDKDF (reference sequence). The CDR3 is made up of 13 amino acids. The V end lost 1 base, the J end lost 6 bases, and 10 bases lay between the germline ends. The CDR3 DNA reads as TGTGCCACCAGCAGAGGACTAGGGAGCGAGCAGTACTTC. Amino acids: CATSRGLGSEQYF. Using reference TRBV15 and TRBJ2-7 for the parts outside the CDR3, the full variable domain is DAMVIQNPRYQVTQFGKPVTLSCSQTLNHNVMYWYQQKSSQAPKLLFHYYDKDFNNEADTPDNFQSRRPNTSFCFLDIRSPGLGDTAMYLCATSRGLGSEQYFGPGTRLTVT.

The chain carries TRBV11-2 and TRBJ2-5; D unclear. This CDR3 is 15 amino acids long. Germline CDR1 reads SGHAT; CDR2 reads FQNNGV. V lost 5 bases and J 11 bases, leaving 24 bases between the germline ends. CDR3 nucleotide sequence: TGTGCCAGCAGCCCCGGGTCGAGTCGGGTCCTGGAGCAGTACTTC. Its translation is CASSPGSSRVLEQYF.